This TCR beta chain was sequenced during a study of T-cell reconstitution after alpha-beta-depleted transplantation in children. Study observations and caveats: T cells produced anew were the main source of T-cell counts and diversity one year after transplant. Reportedly, only several hundred clones from non-depleted graft cells drove alpha-beta T-cell counts at about two months.

Unique molecular identifiers were incorporated during preparation of the TCRbeta library. TCRdb processed the PCR reads anew with MiXCR; each CDR3 protein has one entry. The data hold 610,000 or so distinct CDR3 sequences, with roughly a quarter observed a single time. For this clonotype: The antigen remains undetermined.

The CDR3 is made up of 11 amino acids. The V gene end was trimmed by 5 bases and the J gene end by 5 bases; junction bases not matched to a gene: 3. Germline V lookup: CDR1 GTSNPN, CDR2 SVGIG (reference sequence). The receptor comes from a boy under three years old with Wiskott-Aldrich syndrome, due to receive a stem cell transplant. The V and J genes are TRBV30 and TRBJ2-7, with TRBD2 matching 7 bases. This specimen consisted of PBMCs, obtained before TCRalphabeta/CD19-depleted stem cell transplant. The CDR3 loop reads CAWGLVHEQYF. The DNA for the CDR3 is TGTGCCTGGGGACTAGTCCACGAGCAGTACTTC.